The clone carrying this T cell receptor beta chain was counted once. Its target is not known. Sequence at one end of the junction differs from germline and may be a read error. Other nucleotide sequences from this sample produce the same CDR3. Measured with immunoSEQ multiplex PCR; TCRdb has only the in-frame clones, and not every one. The sample lists millions of clones, approximately 94% occurring once. Germline lookup yields CDR1 ENHRY and CDR2 SYGVKD. The length of the CDR3 is 14 residues. This sample was included in a study of shared clonotypes between healthy human individuals. Study in general: Ranging from 18 to 49 in age, donors were two women and a few men.

Study conclusions and caveats: It was expected that sequencing depth would affect clonotype sharing among donors.

The chain uses TRBV10-3 and TRBJ1-6; 7 bases are a match to TRBD1. Sequencing input: naive CD4+ T cells sorted from blood. Subset indicated: CD45RA+ positively selected. The TCR comes from a man in his late teens or twenties in good health. Written as DNA, the CDR3 is TGCGCCACCAGACAGGGACCTTATAATTCACCCCTCCACTTT. This translates into CATRQGPYNSPLHF.